This is a list of T cell receptor beta chains from one sample in a study of cytomegalovirus exposure and HLA in healthy donors. Generated by immunoSEQ multiplex PCR, the TCRdb table keeps only in-frame clones and is missing some. Here the sample spans over 130,000 clones, 70% to 90% being singletons. The specimen sequenced was PBMCs. The receptors were sampled from a man aged 18 to 30 in good health and CMV-seropositive. CDR3s include the opening cysteine and the closing phenylalanine or tryptophan. D genes are given only for firm matches. Size is stated for part of the rows, as once, few or many counts, or as a class when the clone is expanded.

D gene: TRBD2
J gene: TRBJ2-7
V gene: TRBV6-5
clone size: few
CDR3 protein: CASRLAGGPEQYF
CDR3 DNA: TGTGCCAGCAGGCTAGCGGGGGGCCCCGAGCAGTACTTC

D gene: TRBD2
J gene: TRBJ2-6
V gene: TRBV4-1
clone size: NA
CDR3 protein: CASSQTSGRAGANVLTF
CDR3 DNA: TGCGCCAGCAGCCAAACCTCCGGGAGGGCTGGGGCCAACGTCCTGACTTTC

D gene: NA
J gene: TRBJ1-1
V gene: TRBV5-4
clone size: once
CDR3 protein: CASTLGLSDTEAFF
CDR3 DNA: TGTGCCAGCACCTTGGGACTGTCGGACACTGAAGCTTTCTTT

D gene: TRBD1
J gene: TRBJ1-5
V gene: TRBV27
clone size: NA
CDR3 protein: CASSSFLDRGHQPQHF
CDR3 DNA: TGTGCCAGCAGTTCCTTCCTGGACAGGGGGCATCAGCCCCAGCATTTT

D gene: NA
J gene: TRBJ1-2
V gene: TRBV5-6
clone size: NA
CDR3 protein: CASSLSAAGDGYTF
CDR3 DNA: TGTGCCAGCAGCTTGAGCGCGGCGGGAGATGGCTACACCTTC

D gene: TRBD1
J gene: TRBJ1-6
V gene: TRBV6-5
clone size: once
CDR3 protein: CASSYEVTGRNSPLHF
CDR3 DNA: TGTGCCAGCAGTTACGAGGTGACAGGGCGCAATTCACCCCTCCACTTT

D gene: NA
J gene: TRBJ2-2
V gene: TRBV29-1
clone size: NA
CDR3 protein: CSAGLNTGELFF
CDR3 DNA: TGCAGCGCCGGACTAAACACCGGGGAGCTGTTTTTT

D gene: NA
J gene: TRBJ2-7
V gene: TRBV2
clone size: NA
CDR3 protein: CASGGGPEQYF
CDR3 DNA: TGTGCCAGCGGAGGTGGACCCGAGCAGTACTTC

D gene: NA
J gene: TRBJ1-2
V gene: TRBV7-2
clone size: NA
CDR3 protein: CASSLEGYSGRFYGYTF
CDR3 DNA: TGTGCCAGCAGCTTAGAAGGATATTCAGGGCGGTTTTATGGCTACACCTTC

D gene: NA
J gene: TRBJ1-1
V gene: TRBV2
clone size: NA
CDR3 protein: CASSQEVNTEAFF
CDR3 DNA: TGTGCCAGCAGTCAGGAAGTGAACACTGAAGCTTTCTTT

D gene: TRBD2
J gene: TRBJ2-5
V gene: TRBV5-6
clone size: NA
CDR3 protein: CASSKRTSGIGTQYF
CDR3 DNA: TGTGCCAGCAGCAAGCGGACTAGCGGGATCGGGACCCAGTACTTC

D gene: TRBD2
J gene: TRBJ2-1
V gene: TRBV5-4
clone size: once
CDR3 protein: CATTAPAGGFEQFF
CDR3 DNA: TGTGCCACCACAGCCCCAGCGGGAGGATTTGAGCAGTTCTTC

D gene: TRBD2
J gene: TRBJ2-1
V gene: TRBV6-5
clone size: NA
CDR3 protein: CASSLTSDEQFF
CDR3 DNA: TGTGCCAGCAGTTTAACTAGCGATGAGCAGTTCTTC

D gene: NA
J gene: TRBJ2-7
V gene: TRBV5-4
clone size: NA
CDR3 protein: CASSFGRGYGDPYEQYF
CDR3 DNA: TGTGCCAGCAGCTTTGGTCGGGGGTACGGGGATCCCTACGAGCAGTACTTC

D gene: NA
J gene: TRBJ2-1
V gene: TRBV2
clone size: NA
CDR3 protein: CASIIEGSSSYNEQFF
CDR3 DNA: TGTGCCAGCATAATCGAGGGTTCTAGCTCCTACAATGAGCAGTTCTTC

D gene: TRBD1
J gene: TRBJ1-6
V gene: TRBV27
clone size: NA
CDR3 protein: CASSFWGQGAPGSPLHF
CDR3 DNA: TGTGCCAGCAGTTTTTGGGGACAGGGGGCGCCGGGGTCACCCCTCCACTTT

D gene: NA
J gene: TRBJ2-5
V gene: TRBV5-1
clone size: NA
CDR3 protein: CASSSVDSQETQYF
CDR3 DNA: TGCGCCAGCAGCTCCGTTGACAGCCAAGAGACCCAGTACTTC

D gene: TRBD1
J gene: TRBJ1-5
V gene: TRBV6-5
clone size: NA
CDR3 protein: CASSYDRVSQPQHF
CDR3 DNA: TGTGCCAGCAGTTACGACAGGGTGAGTCAGCCCCAGCATTTT